This entry features one T cell receptor beta chain sequence. The antigen is unknown. The data were obtained in a study of identical twins' blood T cells. Regarding the study as a whole: Twins shared more top CDR3 clonotypes than unrelated donors did.

TCRdb re-analysed the 5' RACE reads in MiXCR, keeping a single row per CDR3 protein. The sample records hundreds of thousands of distinct CDR3 sequences, 25% to 35% being singletons. This CDR3 is built from 12 residues. Germline V lookup: CDR1 SGHRS, CDR2 YFSETQ. Trimming shortened V by 4 bases and J by 5 bases, and 9 bases separated the two germline ends. The clonotype originates from a woman between 18 and 49 years old in good health. The chain couples TRBV5-1 to TRBJ1-2; D is perhaps TRBD1 (5 bases). The sequenced sample consisted of PBMCs. The CDR3 is CASSKQGYGYTF. CDR3 DNA sequence: TGCGCCAGCAGCAAGCAGGGTTATGGCTACACCTTC.